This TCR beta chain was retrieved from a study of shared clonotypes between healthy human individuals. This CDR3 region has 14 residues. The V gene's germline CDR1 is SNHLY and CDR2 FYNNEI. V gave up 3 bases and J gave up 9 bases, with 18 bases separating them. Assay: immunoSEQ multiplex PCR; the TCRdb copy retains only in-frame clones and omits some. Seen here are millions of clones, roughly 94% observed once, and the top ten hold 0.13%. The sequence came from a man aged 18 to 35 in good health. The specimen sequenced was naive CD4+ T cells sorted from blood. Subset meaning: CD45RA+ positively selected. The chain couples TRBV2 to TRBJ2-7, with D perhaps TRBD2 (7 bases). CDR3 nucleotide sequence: TGTGCCAGCAGTGAGGGGGGGGCTAGCCTCGGGCAGTACTTC. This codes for CASSEGGASLGQYF.